One and the same sample provided the 6 T cell receptor beta chains below, sequenced in a study of T cells in Graves' hyperthyroidism and ophthalmopathy. There were TCR beta CDR3 regions amplified from RNA transcripts. HTBI primers drove first-round RT-PCR of the TCR CDR3. TCRdb reprocessed the multiplex PCR reads with MiXCR, giving one entry per CDR3 protein. The table lists more than 600,000 distinct CDR3 sequences, about a sixth of them singletons, with around 8% in the top ten. Sequencing was done on a sample of blood. The source is a man between 18 and 35 years old with Graves' hyperthyroidism.

In this sample, this clonotype turned up many times. This chain joins TRBV24-1 and TRBJ2-1; the match to TRBD2 covers 9 bases. Germline V gives CDR1 KGHDR, CDR2 SFDVKD. The CDR3 is 15 residues long. Trimming cost V 6 bases and J 7 bases; bases outside gene matches: 9. As DNA, the CDR3 is TGTGCCACCAGTCTTAGCGGGAGAGGTTGGAATGAGCAGTTCTTC. Translation gives CATSLSGRGWNEQFF.

This clonotype was observed at least ten times. The chain links TRBV28 to TRBJ2-1; 12 positions agree with TRBD2. Germline V gene lookup returns CDR1 MDHEN and CDR2 SYDVKM. V gave up 3 bases and J gave up 1 base; unmatched junction bases: 4. The CDR3 spans 17 residues. The CDR3 region has the DNA TGTGCCAGCAGTTTCTCTAGCGGGAGGGGTTCCTACAATGAGCAGTTCTTC. Its translation is CASSFSSGRGSYNEQFF.

The gene calls are TRBV19 and TRBJ2-7, with a possible D match to TRBD1 (6 bases). The CDR3 extends over 16 amino acids. Per the germline V gene, CDR1 is LNHDA and CDR2 is SQIVND (reference sequence). The germline V and J ends were trimmed by 2 bases and 6 bases, with 20 bases remaining between them. The CDR3 DNA reads as TGTGCCAGTAGTATACGCCACCCCCGGGACAAAGCCGAGCAGTACTTC. Encoded protein: CASSIRHPRDKAEQYF. The full variable domain, completed using reference TRBV19 and TRBJ2-7, is DGGITQSPKYLFRKEGQNVTLSCEQNLNHDAMYWYRQDPGQGLRLIYYSQIVNDFQKGDIAEGYSVSREKKESFPLTVTSAQKNPTAFYLCASSIRHPRDKAEQYFGPGTRLTVT.

The chain carries TRBV27 and TRBJ1-6, with 9 bases identical to TRBD1. Per the germline V gene, CDR1 is MNHEY and CDR2 is SMNVEV (reference sequence). This CDR3 comprises 15 residues. Losses at the gene ends were 7 bases for V and 10 bases for J; bases not matched to a gene: 11. The CDR3 DNA reads TGTGCCAGCACCTTAGGGGGGACAGGGTTCTCACCCCTCCACTTT. It codes for CASTLGGTGFSPLHF.

This clonotype was seen repeatedly, ten times or more. The chain employs TRBV10-3 and TRBJ2-7; TRBD1 might be the D (5 bases). Germline V lookup: CDR1 ENHRY, CDR2 SYGVKD. Trimming removed 6 bases from V and 3 bases from J, with 6 bases in between. The CDR3 totals 11 residues. CDR3 residues: CAIRDIYEQYF. DNA for the CDR3: TGTGCCATCAGGGACATCTACGAGCAGTACTTC.

Ten or more counts support this clonotype. V usage is TRBV30 and J usage is TRBJ1-1, with unresolved D. There are 13 residues in the CDR3. Germline CDR1 is GTSNPN and CDR2 is SVGIG (reference sequence). The V end lost 6 bases, the J end lost 0 bases, and 11 bases lay between the germline ends. CDR3 bases: TGTGCCTGTAGAGACGACTTGAACACTGAAGCTTTCTTT. It yields the protein CACRDDLNTEAFF.